This record concerns one T cell receptor (beta chain) sequence. The antigen it binds to is not known. The CDR3 end falls 3 residues outside the read, so it is completed with the germline J gene. The entry originates in a study of T cells in women clearing cervical HPV infection (dated by TCRdb to the late 2010s). Looking at the study overall: The cases were some 27 women with histologically confirmed HPV16-related CIN3 or worse, and 2 of these cases were invasive cancers. The parent cohort enrolled 8,500 to 11,000 women aged 18 or older in Guanacaste, Costa Rica, during about 1993 to 1995 and followed them for 6 to 7 years. Nested within Costa Rica's Guanacaste HPV Natural History Study, an exploratory proof-of-principle case-control study compared TCR repertoires across cervical HPV16 outcomes. As quality controls, five blinded duplicates were added to each group, bringing the total to roughly 60 samples made up of around 50 participants and around 10 replicates. Blood from cases was collected at the visit at which the lesion was first identified, whereas blood from controls was collected once infection was no longer detected. Because only a few women had HLA typing data, the possibility that HLA type acted as a confounder could not be ruled out. For cases, a median interval of about 140 days, with an interquartile range of about 80 to 200 days, was observed between lesion detection and blood sampling. The roughly 25 controls were women who cleared a single incident HPV16 infection within 12 months without developing precancer or cancer. Cases and controls were matched on year of sample collection and on age within five years. A median age of nearly 35 years was observed in cases versus 38 to 40 in controls, and no significant differences in baseline characteristics were found. What the research found in general, with its limitations: Across sequencing depths, CIN3+ cases showed significantly higher TCR repertoire richness than controls, but evenness did not differ between the groups. Because of the cross-sectional design, the study could not determine whether the associations came before infection or resulted from infection, and neither effector/memory subsets nor HPV-specific T cells were isolated. Cases were distinguished from controls with an estimated AUC of roughly 0.81 by random forest classifiers combining richness and V gene abundances. T-cell numbers per sample were unknown, so richness differences could reflect varying T-cell content rather than repertoire biology. TRBV6-7 relative abundance was lower in cases than in controls (roughly 0.11% versus 0.16%; Bonferroni P = 0.0008).

Every participant had a single incident cervical HPV16 infection, and women with prevalent HPV16 infections were excluded. Cervical HPV DNA was detected with MY09/MY11 PCR, and genotyping was done by dot-blot hybridization. Roughly 15 mL of heparinized blood was centrifuged, after which the buffy coat was aliquoted, frozen at -30 degrees C, and then stored at -80 degrees C. QIAGEN kits were used to extract genomic DNA from the buffy coat specimens. TCR beta CDR3 regions were amplified by multiplex PCR from an average of around 1,200 ng genomic DNA per sample using the immunoSEQ assay. Primer bias was corrected in the assay by using a complete synthetic TCR repertoire to establish an amplification baseline. The amplicons were sequenced on the Illumina platform. Turning to the authors' computational methods: Sequence errors were corrected by clustering with frequency ratios and a modified nearest-neighbor algorithm, and the sequences were then analyzed in the immunoSEQ Analyzer using IMGT gene definitions. TCR richness and evenness were averaged over 20 rarefaction repeats at each rarefaction depth, excluding samples with fewer sequences than the depth. Wilcoxon rank sum tests with FDR correction were used to compare relative abundances of V, D and J genes between the groups. Blinded duplicates gave an intraclass correlation of 95% to 97% for TCR richness and an average of around 83% across around 70 gene segments. TCRdb retrieved this table from immuneACCESS and kept in-frame rearrangements only. Not all clones are present; in checked studies, unresolved V genes account for under half, and no reason is known for the remainder. V and J calls and clone size come straight from that table; D and trimming were deduced from the DNA. This sample's listing comprises tens of thousands of clones. The top ten clones comprise 8.5% to 14% of the sample.

The germline V gene encodes CDR1 SGHTA and CDR2 FQGNSA. V is clipped by 5 bases and J by 0 bases, and the sequence between their germline boundaries is 9 bases long. Inclusive of the bounding cysteine and phenylalanine, the CDR3 is 14 residues long. Shown are 33 bases from within the CDR3, in frame from base 1. This clonotype was sampled from a woman between 18 and 70 years old with a cervical HPV16 infection that either progressed to CIN3+ or cleared (not recorded which). The sequence links TRBV7-2 to TRBJ2-3; the best D guess is TRBD2, with 5 bases matching. Sequenced: blood buffy coat. The CDR3 protein is CASSKRTSTDTQYF. The covered CDR3 bases are TGTGCCAGCAGCAAAAGGACTAGCACAGATACG.